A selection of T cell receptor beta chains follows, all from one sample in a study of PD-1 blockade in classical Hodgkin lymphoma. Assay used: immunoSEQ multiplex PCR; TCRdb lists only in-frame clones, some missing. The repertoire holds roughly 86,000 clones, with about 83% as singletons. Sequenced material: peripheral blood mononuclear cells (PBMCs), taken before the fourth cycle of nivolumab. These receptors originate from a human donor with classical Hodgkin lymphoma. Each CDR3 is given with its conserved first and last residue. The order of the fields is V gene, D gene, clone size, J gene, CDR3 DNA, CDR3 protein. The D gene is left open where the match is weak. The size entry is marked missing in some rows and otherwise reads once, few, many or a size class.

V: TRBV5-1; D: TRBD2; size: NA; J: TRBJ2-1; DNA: TGCGCCAGCAGCGGTAGGACTAGCGGGAGGTGGGCCTACAATGAGCAGTTCTTC; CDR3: CASSGRTSGRWAYNEQFF
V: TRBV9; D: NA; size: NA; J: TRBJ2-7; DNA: TGTGCCAGCAGCGTAGAGAGCTACTCCTACGAGCAGTACTTC; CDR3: CASSVESYSYEQYF
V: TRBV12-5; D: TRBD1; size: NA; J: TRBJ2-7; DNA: TGTGCTAGTGGTTTGGTACCAGACAGGGGGTACGAGCAGTACTTC; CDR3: CASGLVPDRGYEQYF
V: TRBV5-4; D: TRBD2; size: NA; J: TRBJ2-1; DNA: TGTGCCAGCAGCATACATAGCGGGAGCCTCCACAATGAGCAGTTCTTC; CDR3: CASSIHSGSLHNEQFF
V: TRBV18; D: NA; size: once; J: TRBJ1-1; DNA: TGTGCCAGCTCAGGGGGTACCACTGAAGCTTTCTTT; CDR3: CASSGGTTEAFF
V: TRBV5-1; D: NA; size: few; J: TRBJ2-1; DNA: TGCGCCAGCAGCTTGACGAGGAGCTCCTACAATGAGCAGTTCTTC; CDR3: CASSLTRSSYNEQFF
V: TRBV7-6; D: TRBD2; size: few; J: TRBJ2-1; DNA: TGTGCCAGCAGCCTCGGAATGGCGGGAGGGGGGTACAATGAGCAGTTCTTC; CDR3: CASSLGMAGGGYNEQFF
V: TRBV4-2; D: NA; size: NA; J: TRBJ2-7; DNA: TGTGCCAGCAGCCAATGGGAATTAGGCGAGCAGTACTTC; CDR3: CASSQWELGEQYF
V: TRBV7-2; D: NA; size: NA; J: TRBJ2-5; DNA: TGTGCCAGCAGCAGAGGGGGGACCCAGGAGACCCAGTACTTC; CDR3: CASSRGGTQETQYF
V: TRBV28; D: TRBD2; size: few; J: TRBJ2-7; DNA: TGTGCCAGCAGTCCTGGGGGCCGGGAGGGCCTCTACGAGCAGTACTTC; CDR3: CASSPGGREGLYEQYF
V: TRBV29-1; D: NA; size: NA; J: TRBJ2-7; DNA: TGCAGCGTCGCAAACTCAGCCGAGCAGTACTTC; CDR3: CSVANSAEQYF
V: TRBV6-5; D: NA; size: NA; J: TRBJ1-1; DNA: TGTGCCAGCAGTTACGGGTCCCCCGGCACTGAAGCTTTCTTT; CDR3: CASSYGSPGTEAFF
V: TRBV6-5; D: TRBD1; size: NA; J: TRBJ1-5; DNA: TGTGCCAGCAAAATTGACAGGGCCGGCAATCAGCCCCAGCATTTT; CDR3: CASKIDRAGNQPQHF
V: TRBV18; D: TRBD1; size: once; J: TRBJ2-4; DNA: TGTGCCAGCTCACCGGGGACAGGGGGAGCCAAAAACATTCAGTACTTC; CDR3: CASSPGTGGAKNIQYF
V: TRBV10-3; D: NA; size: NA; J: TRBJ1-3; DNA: TGTGCCATCGGTGTCCGGAGCTCTGGAAACACCATATATTTT; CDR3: CAIGVRSSGNTIYF
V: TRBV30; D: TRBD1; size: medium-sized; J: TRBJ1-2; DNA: TGTGCCTGGAGTGTAGAGGCCAGGGGGCGATTTGGCTACACCTTC; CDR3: CAWSVEARGRFGYTF
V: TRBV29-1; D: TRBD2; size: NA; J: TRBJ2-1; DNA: TGCAGCGTAAGACTAGCGTCAAACAATGAGCAGTTCTTC; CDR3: CSVRLASNNEQFF
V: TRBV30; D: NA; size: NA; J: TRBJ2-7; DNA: TGTGCCTGGAGTGAAGGACTCTCCACTACCTCCTACGAGCAGTACTTC; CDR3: CAWSEGLSTTSYEQYF
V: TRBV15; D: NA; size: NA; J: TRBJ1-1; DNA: TGTGCCACCAGCAGAGACGAGGGGTTGAACACTGAAGCTTTCTTT; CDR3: CATSRDEGLNTEAFF
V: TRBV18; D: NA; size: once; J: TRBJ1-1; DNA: TGTGCCAGCTCACAGAACAGCGACAGCGAGGCTTTCTTT; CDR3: CASSQNSDSEAFF
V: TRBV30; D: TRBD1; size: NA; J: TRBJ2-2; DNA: TGTGCCTGGTCGGACAGGGGCACCGGGGAGCTGTTTTTT; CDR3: CAWSDRGTGELFF
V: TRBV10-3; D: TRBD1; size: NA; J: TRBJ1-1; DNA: TGTGCCATCAAGGGATCAGGGACAGGGGCGTCTGAAGCTTTCTTT; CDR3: CAIKGSGTGASEAFF
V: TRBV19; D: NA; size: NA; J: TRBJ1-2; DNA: TGTGCCAGTAGTACATCCCAGGTGGGCTATGGCTACACCTTC; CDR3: CASSTSQVGYGYTF
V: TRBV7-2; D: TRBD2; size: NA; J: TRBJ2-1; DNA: TGTGCCAGCAGCTCGACGCCTAGCGGGGCCTACAATGAGCAGTTCTTC; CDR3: CASSSTPSGAYNEQFF
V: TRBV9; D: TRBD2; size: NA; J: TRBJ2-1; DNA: TGTGCCAGCAGCCCCGGGGGGGGCGGGAGGAGCTCCTACAATGAGCAGTTCTTC; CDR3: CASSPGGGGRSSYNEQFF
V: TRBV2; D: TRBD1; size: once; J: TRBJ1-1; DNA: TGTGCCAGCAGTGAGCCATGGGACAGGGAGGTCGACACTGAAGCTTTCTTT; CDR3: CASSEPWDREVDTEAFF
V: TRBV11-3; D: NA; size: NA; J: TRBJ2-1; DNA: TGTGCCAGCAGCTTAGGGGTAGCGGCATCATCGTACAATGAGCAGTTCTTC; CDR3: CASSLGVAASSYNEQFF
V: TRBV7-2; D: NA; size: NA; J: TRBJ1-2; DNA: TGTGCCAGCAGCTTAGCCACAAAGTATGGCTACACCTTC; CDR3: CASSLATKYGYTF
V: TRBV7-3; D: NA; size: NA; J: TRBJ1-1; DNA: TGTGCCAGCAGCTTCCAGACAGATACTGAAGCTTTCTTT; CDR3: CASSFQTDTEAFF
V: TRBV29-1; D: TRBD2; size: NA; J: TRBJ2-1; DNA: TGCAGCGTTGTGCGGGGGGATCTAACAGGTGAGCAGTTCTTC; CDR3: CSVVRGDLTGEQFF
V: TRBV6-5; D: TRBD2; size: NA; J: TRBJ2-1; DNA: TGTGCCAGCAGTTCCGTGAGACTAGCGGGACAAAGGGAGCAGTTCTTC; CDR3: CASSSVRLAGQREQFF
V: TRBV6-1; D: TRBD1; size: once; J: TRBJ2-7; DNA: TGTGCCAGCAGTGCCTCGGGACAGGGGAGCTCCTACGAGCAGTACTTC; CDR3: CASSASGQGSSYEQYF
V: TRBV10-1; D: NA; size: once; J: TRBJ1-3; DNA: TGCGCCAGACCCCCGACGAACTCTGGAAACACCATATATTTT; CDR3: CARPPTNSGNTIYF
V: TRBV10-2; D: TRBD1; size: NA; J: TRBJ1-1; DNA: TGCGCCAGCAGGCGACAGGGAGGAAATACTGAAGCTTTCTTT; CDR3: CASRRQGGNTEAFF
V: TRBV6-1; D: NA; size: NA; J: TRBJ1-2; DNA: TGTGCCAGCAGTGGACGGACGTTTGGCTACACCTTC; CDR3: CASSGRTFGYTF
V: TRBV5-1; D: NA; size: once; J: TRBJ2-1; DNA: TGCGCCAGCAGCCCTGACCCAAATCCCCGGGAGCAGTTCTTC; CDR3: CASSPDPNPREQFF
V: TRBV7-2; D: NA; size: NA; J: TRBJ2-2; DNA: TGTGCCAGCAGCCCGCCGGGACTCCCGAACACCGGGGAGCTGTTTTTT; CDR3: CASSPPGLPNTGELFF
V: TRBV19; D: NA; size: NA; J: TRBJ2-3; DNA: TGTGCCAGTAGTATATTCGGGGCTGCCACAGATACGCAGTATTTT; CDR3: CASSIFGAATDTQYF
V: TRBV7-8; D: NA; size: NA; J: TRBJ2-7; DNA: TGTGCCAGCAGCTTACGTCAGGGCGGCGAGCAGTACTTC; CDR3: CASSLRQGGEQYF
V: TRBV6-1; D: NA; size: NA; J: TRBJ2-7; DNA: TGTGCCAGCAGTGAAACAGACTACGAGCAGTACTTC; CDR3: CASSETDYEQYF
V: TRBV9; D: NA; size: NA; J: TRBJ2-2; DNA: TGTGCCAGCAGCCCCGCGAACACCGGGGAGCTGTTTTTT; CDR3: CASSPANTGELFF
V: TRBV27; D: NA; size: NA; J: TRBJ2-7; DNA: TGTGCCAGCATTTCCTTGGGGGGCGGAGCCAAGGGGAAGCAGTACTTC; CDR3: CASISLGGGAKGKQYF
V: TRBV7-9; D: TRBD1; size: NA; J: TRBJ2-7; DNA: TGTGCCAGCAGCTCGACAGGGAGAAGGCCCAACTACGAGCAGTACTTC; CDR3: CASSSTGRRPNYEQYF
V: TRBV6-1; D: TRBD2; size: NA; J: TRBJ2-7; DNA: TGTGCCAGCAGACCGCTAGCGGGAGGTTCCTACGAGCAGTACTTC; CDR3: CASRPLAGGSYEQYF
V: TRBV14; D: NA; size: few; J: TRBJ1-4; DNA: TGTGCCAGCAGCCAAGATTGGGGAGGACTGTTTTTT; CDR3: CASSQDWGGLFF
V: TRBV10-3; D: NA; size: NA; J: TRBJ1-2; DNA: TGTGCCATCAGTGAGGCAGACTATGGCTACACCTTC; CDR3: CAISEADYGYTF
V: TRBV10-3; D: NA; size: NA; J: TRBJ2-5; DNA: TGTGCCATCAGAGGACAGCAAGAGACCCAGTACTTC; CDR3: CAIRGQQETQYF
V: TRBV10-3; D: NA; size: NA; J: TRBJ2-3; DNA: TGTGCCTCTCAACCGTGGACTCCGGATGGCACAGATACGCAGTATTTT; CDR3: CASQPWTPDGTDTQYF
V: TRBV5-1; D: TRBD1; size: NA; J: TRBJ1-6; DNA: TGCGCCAGCAGCTTGGATTTGAGGGGGCCCAGTTCACCCCTCCACTTT; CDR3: CASSLDLRGPSSPLHF
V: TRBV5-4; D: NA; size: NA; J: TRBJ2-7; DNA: TGTGCCAGCAGCGGACTGCCTTCATCCTACGAGCAGTACTTC; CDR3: CASSGLPSSYEQYF
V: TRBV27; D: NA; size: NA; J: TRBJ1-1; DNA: TGTGCCAGCAGTTTGGACAGAAACACTGAAGCTTTCTTT; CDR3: CASSLDRNTEAFF